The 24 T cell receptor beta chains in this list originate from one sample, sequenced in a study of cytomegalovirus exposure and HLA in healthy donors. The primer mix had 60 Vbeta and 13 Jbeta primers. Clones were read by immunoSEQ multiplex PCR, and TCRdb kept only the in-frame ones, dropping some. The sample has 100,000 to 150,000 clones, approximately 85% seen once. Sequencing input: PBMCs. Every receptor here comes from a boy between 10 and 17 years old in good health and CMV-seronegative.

CDR3 sequence (DNA): TGTGCCAGCAGCATCTCGCCGTCTTGGGGCGCAGATACGCAGTATTTT. It codes for CASSISPSWGADTQYF. The rearrangement links TRBV14 to TRBJ2-3; possibly TRBD1 for D (5 bases). V dropped 5 bases and J dropped 4 bases, with 19 bases sitting between them. Germline lookup yields CDR1 SGHDN and CDR2 FVKESK. This CDR3 is built from 16 residues. Full variable domain (rest looked up from reference TRBV14 and TRBJ2-3): EAGVTQFPSHSVIEKGQTVTLRCDPISGHDNLYWYRRVMGKEIKFLLHFVKESKQDESGMPNNRFLAERTGGTYSTLKVQPAELEDSGVYFCASSISPSWGADTQYFGPGTRLTVL.

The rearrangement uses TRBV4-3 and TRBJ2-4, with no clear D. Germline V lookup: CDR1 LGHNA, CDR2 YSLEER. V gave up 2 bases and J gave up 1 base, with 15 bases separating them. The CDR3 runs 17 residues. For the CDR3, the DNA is TGCGCCAGCAGCCAAACAACCGAAGTTTTGGCCAAAAACATTCAGTACTTC. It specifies CASSQTTEVLAKNIQYF.

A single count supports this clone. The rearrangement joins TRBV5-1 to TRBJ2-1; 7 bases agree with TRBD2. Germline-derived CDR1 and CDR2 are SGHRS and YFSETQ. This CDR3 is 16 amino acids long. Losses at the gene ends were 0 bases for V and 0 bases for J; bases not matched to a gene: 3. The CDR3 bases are TGCGCCAGCAGCTTGGTAAGCGGGGTCTCCTACAATGAGCAGTTCTTC. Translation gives CASSLVSGVSYNEQFF.

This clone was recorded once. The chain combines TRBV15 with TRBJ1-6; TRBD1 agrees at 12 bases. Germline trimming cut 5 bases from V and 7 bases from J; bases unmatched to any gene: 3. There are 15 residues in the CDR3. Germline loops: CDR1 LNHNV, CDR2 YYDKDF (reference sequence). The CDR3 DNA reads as TGTGCCACCAGCGGGGACAGGGGGCGGAATTCACCCCTCCACTTT. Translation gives CATSGDRGRNSPLHF.

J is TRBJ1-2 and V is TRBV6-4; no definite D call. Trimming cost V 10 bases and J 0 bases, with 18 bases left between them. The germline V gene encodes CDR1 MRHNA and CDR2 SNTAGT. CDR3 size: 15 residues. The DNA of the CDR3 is TGTGCCACCAGAAGGGAGGGTACAGCTAACTATGGCTACACCTTC. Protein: CATRREGTANYGYTF.

CDR3 nucleotides: TGTGCCAGCAGCTCAGACTCGATAAACACCGGGGAGCTGTTTTTT. This encodes CASSSDSINTGELFF. The rearrangement joins TRBV5-4 to TRBJ2-2; no clear D gene. Germline-derived CDR1 and CDR2 are SGHNT and YYREEE (reference sequence). The CDR3 sequence is 15 residues long. The V end lost 3 bases, the J end lost 2 bases, and 11 bases lay between the germline ends.

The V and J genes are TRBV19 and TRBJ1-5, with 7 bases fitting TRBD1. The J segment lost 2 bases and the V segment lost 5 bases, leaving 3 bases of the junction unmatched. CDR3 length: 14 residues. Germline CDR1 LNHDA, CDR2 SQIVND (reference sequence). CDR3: CASSSGTGNQPQHF. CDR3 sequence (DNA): TGTGCCAGTAGTTCCGGGACAGGCAATCAGCCCCAGCATTTT.

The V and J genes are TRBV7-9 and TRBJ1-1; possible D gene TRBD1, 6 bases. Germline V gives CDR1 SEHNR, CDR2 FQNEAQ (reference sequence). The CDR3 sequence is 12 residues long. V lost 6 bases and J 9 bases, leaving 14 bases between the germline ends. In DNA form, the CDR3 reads TGTGCCAGCAGTCAAGCAGGGGAAAAAGCTTTCTTT. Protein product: CASSQAGEKAFF.

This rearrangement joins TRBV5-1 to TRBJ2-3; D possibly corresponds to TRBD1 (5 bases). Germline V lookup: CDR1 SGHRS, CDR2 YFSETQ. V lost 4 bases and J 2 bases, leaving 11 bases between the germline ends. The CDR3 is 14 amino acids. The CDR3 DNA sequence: TGCGCCAGCAGCCCAGGGTTGGACACAGATACGCAGTATTTT. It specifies CASSPGLDTDTQYF.

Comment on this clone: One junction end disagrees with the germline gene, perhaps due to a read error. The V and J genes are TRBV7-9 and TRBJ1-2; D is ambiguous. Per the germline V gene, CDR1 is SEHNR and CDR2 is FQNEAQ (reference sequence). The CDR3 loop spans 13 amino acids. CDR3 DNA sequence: TGTGCCAGCAGCGCGGAGTTATACTATGGCTACCCCTTC. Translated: CASSAELYYGYPF.

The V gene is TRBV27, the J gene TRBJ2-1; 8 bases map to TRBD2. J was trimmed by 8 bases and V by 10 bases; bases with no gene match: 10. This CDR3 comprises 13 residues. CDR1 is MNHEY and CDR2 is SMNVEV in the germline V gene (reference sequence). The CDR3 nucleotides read TGTGCCATCAAGCGGGAGATGGGCGATGAGCAGTTCTTC. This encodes CAIKREMGDEQFF.

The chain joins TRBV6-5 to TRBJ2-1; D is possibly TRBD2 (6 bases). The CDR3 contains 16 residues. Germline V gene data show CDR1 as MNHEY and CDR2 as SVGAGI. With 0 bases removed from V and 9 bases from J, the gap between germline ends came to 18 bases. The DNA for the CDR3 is TGTGCCAGCAGTTACTCCCGGGGACTGGGCCCCCCTGAGCAGTTCTTC. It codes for CASSYSRGLGPPEQFF.

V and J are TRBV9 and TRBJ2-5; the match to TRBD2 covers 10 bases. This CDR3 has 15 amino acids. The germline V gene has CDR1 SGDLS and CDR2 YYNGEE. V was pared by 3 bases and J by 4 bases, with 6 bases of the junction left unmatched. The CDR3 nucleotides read TGTGCCAGCAGCGCCCAGCGGGGGGGCCGAGAGACCCAGTACTTC. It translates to CASSAQRGGRETQYF.

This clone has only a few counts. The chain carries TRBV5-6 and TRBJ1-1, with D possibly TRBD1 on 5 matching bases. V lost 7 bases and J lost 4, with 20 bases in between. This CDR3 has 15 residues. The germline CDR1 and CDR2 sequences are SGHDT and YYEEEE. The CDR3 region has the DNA TGTGCCAGCCGATTGGGTGGGGGGGTAGGCACTGAAGCTTTCTTT. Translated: CASRLGGGVGTEAFF. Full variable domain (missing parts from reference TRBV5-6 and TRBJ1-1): DAGVTQSPTHLIKTRGQQVTLRCSPKSGHDTVSWYQQALGQGPQFIFQYYEEEERQRGNFPDRFSGHQFPNYSSELNVNALLLGDSALYLCASRLGGGVGTEAFFGQGTRLTVV.

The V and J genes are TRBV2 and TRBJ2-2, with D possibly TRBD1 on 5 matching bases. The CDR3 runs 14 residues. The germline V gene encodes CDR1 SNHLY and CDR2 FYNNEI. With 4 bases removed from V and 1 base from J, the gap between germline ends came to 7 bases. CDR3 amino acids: CASSGQLNTGELFF. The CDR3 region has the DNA TGTGCCAGCAGTGGACAGCTGAACACCGGGGAGCTGTTTTTT.

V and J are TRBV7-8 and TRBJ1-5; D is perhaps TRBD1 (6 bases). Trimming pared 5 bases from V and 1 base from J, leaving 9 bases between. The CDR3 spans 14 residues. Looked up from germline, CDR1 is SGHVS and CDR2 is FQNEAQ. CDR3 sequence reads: CASSRTDSNQPQHF. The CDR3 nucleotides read TGTGCCAGCAGCCGGACAGACAGCAATCAGCCCCAGCATTTT.

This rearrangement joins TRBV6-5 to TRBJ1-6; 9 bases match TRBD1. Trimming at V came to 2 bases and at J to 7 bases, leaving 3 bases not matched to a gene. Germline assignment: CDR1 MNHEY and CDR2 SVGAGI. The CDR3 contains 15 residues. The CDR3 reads CASSYQGTGNSPLHF. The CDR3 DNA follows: TGTGCCAGCAGTTACCAGGGGACAGGGAATTCACCCCTCCACTTT.

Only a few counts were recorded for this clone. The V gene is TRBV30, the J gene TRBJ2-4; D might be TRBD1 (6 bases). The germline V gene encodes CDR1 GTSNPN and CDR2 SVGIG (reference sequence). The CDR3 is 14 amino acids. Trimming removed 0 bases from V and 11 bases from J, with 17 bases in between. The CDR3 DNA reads TGTGCCTGGAGTGTCCTCGATCAGGGGATCGTTCAGTACTTC. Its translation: CAWSVLDQGIVQYF.

CDR3 in amino acids: CASSRDRAYGYTF. The CDR3 DNA sequence: TGTGCCAGCAGTCGCGACAGGGCCTATGGCTACACCTTC. The chain combines TRBV28 with TRBJ1-2, with TRBD1 matching 7 bases. The CDR3 has 13 amino acids. V lost 5 bases, J lost 4 bases, and 4 bases stayed unmatched. In germline, CDR1 is MDHEN, CDR2 SYDVKM.

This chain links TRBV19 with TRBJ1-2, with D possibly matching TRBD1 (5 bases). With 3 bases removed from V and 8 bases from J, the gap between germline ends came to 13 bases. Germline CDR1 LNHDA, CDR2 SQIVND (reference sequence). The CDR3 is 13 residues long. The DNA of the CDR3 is TGTGCCAGTAGTATCATGGCAGGGCAAGGCTACACCTTC. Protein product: CASSIMAGQGYTF.

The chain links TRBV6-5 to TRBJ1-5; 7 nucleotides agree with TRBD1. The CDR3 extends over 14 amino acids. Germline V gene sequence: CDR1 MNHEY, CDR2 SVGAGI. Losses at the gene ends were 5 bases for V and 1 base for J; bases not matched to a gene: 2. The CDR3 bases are TGTGCCAGCAGTCCGGGACAGAGCAATCAGCCCCAGCATTTT. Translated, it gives CASSPGQSNQPQHF.

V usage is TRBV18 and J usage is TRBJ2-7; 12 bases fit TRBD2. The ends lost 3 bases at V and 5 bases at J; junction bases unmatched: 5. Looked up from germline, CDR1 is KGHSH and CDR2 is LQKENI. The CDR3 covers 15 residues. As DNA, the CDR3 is TGTGCCAGCTCACCGACTAGCGGGAGTCTTAACGAGCAGTACTTC. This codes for CASSPTSGSLNEQYF.

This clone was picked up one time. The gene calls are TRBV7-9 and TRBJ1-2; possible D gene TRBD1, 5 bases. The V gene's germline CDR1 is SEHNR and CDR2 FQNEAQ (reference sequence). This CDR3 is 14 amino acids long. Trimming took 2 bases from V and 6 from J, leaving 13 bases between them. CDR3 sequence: CASSLQTTGNGYTF. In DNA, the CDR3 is TGTGCCAGCAGCTTACAAACCACAGGCAATGGCTACACCTTC.

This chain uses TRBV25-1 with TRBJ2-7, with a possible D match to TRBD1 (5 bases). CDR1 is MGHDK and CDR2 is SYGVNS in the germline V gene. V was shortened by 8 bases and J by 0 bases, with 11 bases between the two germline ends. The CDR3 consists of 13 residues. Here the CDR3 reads CASRGRGSYEQYF. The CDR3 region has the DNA TGTGCCAGCCGTGGAAGGGGCTCCTACGAGCAGTACTTC.